This entry lists 28 T cell receptor beta chains sequenced from one sample in a study of metastatic and nonmetastatic thyroid tumors. TCRdb used MiXCR to call clones anew from the PCR reads. The sample has over 20,000 clones; roughly 27% are singletons. No treatment had been given to any patient before thyroid surgery. The sample taken for sequencing was tumor tissue. All receptors come from a male donor with papillary thyroid cancer or a benign thyroid nodule (not recorded which). Some clones in this sample may be carry-over from other donors' samples.

There are many counts of this clone. V gene TRBV20-1 combines with J gene TRBJ1-2; the D is unclear. With 0 bases removed from V and 7 bases from J, the gap between germline ends came to 15 bases. From germline, CDR1 is DFQATT and CDR2 SNEGSKA (reference sequence). There are 14 residues in the CDR3. The DNA of the CDR3 is TGCAGTGCTAGAGAGGAGTACAACTCATTTGGCTACACCTTC. Translated, it gives CSAREEYNSFGYTF.

V gene TRBV3-1 combines with J gene TRBJ2-5; D tentatively reads TRBD1 or TRBD2 (7 bases each). Germline V gene lookup returns CDR1 LGHDT and CDR2 YNNKEL (reference sequence). Trimming shortened V by 5 bases and J by 2 bases, and 18 bases separated the two germline ends. The CDR3 runs 16 residues. The CDR3: CASSAQGGSGQETQYF. In DNA form, the CDR3 reads TGTGCCAGCAGCGCTCAGGGGGGGAGCGGGCAAGAGACCCAGTACTTC.

The gene calls are TRBV28 and TRBJ1-3; no definite D call. Trimming removed 6 bases from V and 4 bases from J, with 13 bases in between. The germline V gene has CDR1 MDHEN and CDR2 SYDVKM. The CDR3 loop spans 14 amino acids. This CDR3 reads CASSLQYSGNTIYF. The CDR3 region has the DNA TGTGCCAGCAGCCTCCAGTATTCAGGAAACACCATATATTTT.

In its sample, this clone was seen a few times. The chain employs TRBV28 and TRBJ1-4; no reliable D call. V gave up 10 bases and J gave up 10 bases, with 10 bases separating them. Germline V gives CDR1 MDHEN, CDR2 SYDVKM. The CDR3 runs 10 residues. The CDR3 bases are TGTGCCAACGTGGCCGCAAAACTGTTTTTT. This translates into CANVAAKLFF.

At least ten counts were recorded for this clone. The V gene is TRBV2, the J gene TRBJ2-1; TRBD2 matches at 13 bases. Unmatched junction bases numbered 2, after V lost 5 bases and J lost 4 bases. Germline V CDR1 and CDR2: SNHLY, FYNNEI. This CDR3 comprises 15 residues. The chain's CDR3 is CASSQLAGGYNEQFF. CDR3 DNA: TGTGCCAGCAGTCAACTAGCGGGAGGGTACAATGAGCAGTTCTTC.

The V and J genes are TRBV11-2 and TRBJ2-7, with D tentatively TRBD2 (7 bases). Germline V gives CDR1 SGHAT, CDR2 FQNNGV. Trimming cost V 7 bases and J 3 bases, with 13 bases left between them. The CDR3 runs 13 residues. The CDR3 nucleotides are TGTGCCAGCATGGGAGGGGGAGGCTACGAGCAGTACTTC. It yields the protein CASMGGGGYEQYF.

This clone was found a few times. The chain uses TRBV20-1 and TRBJ2-3; unclear D gene. Germline assignment: CDR1 DFQATT and CDR2 SNEGSKA (reference sequence). This CDR3 is 12 amino acids long. Deletions cut 3 bases from V and 2 bases from J, with 6 bases between. CDR3 nucleotide sequence: TGCAGTGCTAGTTTACCCACAGATACGCAGTATTTT. It is translated as CSASLPTDTQYF.

A few counts support this clone. The J gene is TRBJ2-7, the V gene TRBV20-1, with D unclear. Germline V lookup: CDR1 DFQATT, CDR2 SNEGSKA (reference sequence). The CDR3 sequence is 14 residues long. Deletions cut 3 bases from V and 3 bases from J, with 15 bases between. The CDR3 spells CSASLLDANYEQYF. As DNA, the CDR3 is TGCAGTGCTAGTTTGCTGGACGCCAACTACGAGCAGTACTTC.

By proportion, this clone is medium-sized. The chain couples TRBV11-3 to TRBJ2-1, with 13 positions matching TRBD2. Germline CDR1 and CDR2: SGHNT and YENEEA. This CDR3 region has 18 residues. The V and J ends lost 0 bases and 7 bases, in that order; junction bases with no gene match: 9. CDR3 coding DNA: TGTGCCAGCAGCTTAGAGGGGACACTAGCGGGAGGGGGGAATGAGCAGTTCTTC. This translates into CASSLEGTLAGGGNEQFF.

The rearrangement joins TRBV11-2 to TRBJ2-7; D is possibly TRBD1 (5 bases). CDR1 is SGHAT and CDR2 is FQNNGV in the germline V gene. This CDR3 contains 14 residues. With 2 bases removed from V and 2 bases from J, the gap between germline ends came to 10 bases. The CDR3 coding sequence is TGTGCCAGCAGCTTAACGGACAACACCTACGAGCAGTACTTC. It translates to CASSLTDNTYEQYF.

Points on this clone: Other DNA sequences in the sample encode the same CDR3. The J gene is TRBJ2-7, the V gene TRBV6-1, with TRBD2 as a possible D gene (5 bases). The CDR3 runs to 13 residues. Trimming shortened V by 6 bases and J by 2 bases, and 11 bases separated the two germline ends. CDR1 is MNHNS, CDR2 SASEGT, per germline. In nucleotides, the CDR3 is TGTGCCAGCAGCTCCGGGATGGCCTACGAGCAGTACTTC. Amino acid sequence: CASSSGMAYEQYF.

The chain is built from TRBV27 and TRBJ2-1; unclear D gene. Germline values: CDR1 MNHEY, CDR2 SMNVEV (reference sequence). This CDR3 spans 14 amino acids. V lost 7 bases to trimming and J lost 0 bases, with 10 bases between them. The CDR3: CASKLPGSYNEQFF. The CDR3 DNA is TGTGCCAGCAAACTCCCTGGCTCCTACAATGAGCAGTTCTTC.

The chain links TRBV10-1 to TRBJ1-4; D is unclear. The V gene's germline CDR1 is WNHNN and CDR2 SYGVQD (reference sequence). Trimming stripped 2 bases from V and 6 bases from J, with 7 bases between. This CDR3 spans 13 amino acids. The CDR3 DNA reads TGCGCCAGCAGTGAGGGACCTTATGAAAAACTGTTTTTT. Its protein is CASSEGPYEKLFF.

Many counts were recorded for this clone. The chain joins TRBV29-1 to TRBJ1-1; weak D call: TRBD1 (6 bases). With 8 bases removed from V and 0 bases from J, the gap between germline ends came to 19 bases. Germline values: CDR1 SQVTM, CDR2 ANQGSEA. This CDR3 spans 15 amino acids. The CDR3 DNA reads TGCAGCTCCCTCGGTTCCGGGACAATGAACACTGAAGCTTTCTTT. This gives the protein CSSLGSGTMNTEAFF.

This clone is medium-sized (0.01 to 0.1%). J is TRBJ1-6 and V is TRBV14; unclear D gene. The V end was cut by 0 bases, the J end by 3 bases, with 12 bases between. The CDR3 covers 17 residues. Germline CDR1 SGHDN, CDR2 FVKESK. The CDR3 coding sequence is TGTGCCAGCAGCCAAGATCTGGGGAGTCTCTATAATTCACCCCTCCACTTT. Residues: CASSQDLGSLYNSPLHF.

The CDR3 loop reads CSATTGAVDGYTF. CDR3 DNA: TGCAGTGCTACCACAGGGGCTGTGGATGGCTACACCTTC. J is TRBJ1-2 and V is TRBV20-1; 7 bases fit TRBD1. The CDR3 is made up of 13 amino acids. The V segment lost 4 bases and the J segment 6 bases; nucleotides outside the gene matches: 8. Germline loops: CDR1 DFQATT, CDR2 SNEGSKA (reference sequence).

This chain joins TRBV2 and TRBJ1-2; maybe TRBD1 (5 bases). Germline CDR1 is SNHLY and CDR2 is FYNNEI. CDR3 length equals 11 residues. This chain's CDR3 is CARGAGYGYTF. Written as DNA, the CDR3 is TGTGCTAGAGGGGCCGGCTATGGCTACACCTTC.

J is TRBJ2-7 and V is TRBV5-1; 13 nucleotides match TRBD2. V was pared by 3 bases and J by 6 bases, with 6 bases of the junction left unmatched. Germline assignment: CDR1 SGHRS and CDR2 YFSETQ. This CDR3 has 15 residues. In DNA, the CDR3 is TGCGCCAGCAGCTCCGGGACTAGCGGGGCGGGCGAGCAGTACTTC. This encodes CASSSGTSGAGEQYF.

Regarding this clone: A single base separates this from a much larger clone, so it may be a read error. The chain couples TRBV2 to TRBJ2-7; the D is unclear. This CDR3 comprises 12 residues. V was cut by 3 bases and J by 1 base, with 4 bases left in between. CDR1 is SNHLY and CDR2 is FYNNEI in the germline V gene. CDR3 sequence reads: CASSEQSYEQYF. CDR3 nucleotide sequence: TGTGCCAGCAGTGAGCAGTCCTACGAGCAGTACTTC.

The chain has TRBV6-1 and TRBJ1-1; D gene uncertain. CDR3 length: 10 residues. Germline-derived CDR1 and CDR2 are MNHNS and SASEGT. Trimming removed 8 bases at V and 5 bases at J, with 6 bases between. The CDR3 region has the DNA TGTGCCAGCGGAAGGACTGAAGCTTTCTTT. Its protein product is CASGRTEAFF.

This clone has at least ten counts. This chain connects TRBV18 to TRBJ2-3; no clear D gene. Germline lookup yields CDR1 KGHSH and CDR2 LQKENI. This CDR3 has 18 amino acids. V was shortened by 4 bases and J by 0 bases, with 20 bases between the two germline ends. The CDR3 is CASSRLRESRISTDTQYF. CDR3 DNA: TGTGCCAGCTCACGCCTACGAGAGAGTCGGATAAGCACAGATACGCAGTATTTT.

Comments on this clone: The sample has other DNA sequences that encode this CDR3 too. The chain has TRBV12-3 or TRBV12-4 and TRBJ2-1, with D possibly matching TRBD1 (6 bases). V shed 2 bases and J shed 7 bases, with 15 bases lying between them. The CDR3 is 15 amino acids. The CDR3 DNA reads as TGTGCCAGCAGTTTATACAGGGCTGCTGGGAATGAGCAGTTCTTC. This gives the protein CASSLYRAAGNEQFF.

This clone has at least ten counts. The rearrangement links TRBV19 to TRBJ2-7; no definite D call. The CDR3 consists of 15 residues. Germline CDR1 and CDR2: LNHDA and SQIVND (reference sequence). With 3 bases removed from V and 2 bases from J, the gap between germline ends came to 14 bases. DNA for the CDR3: TGTGCCAGTAGTATCCGCAGGCTAGGGACCTACGAGCAGTACTTC. Its translation is CASSIRRLGTYEQYF.

This clone was picked up a small number of times. The V and J genes are TRBV6-1 and TRBJ2-7; D is undetermined. Germline V gene sequence: CDR1 MNHNS, CDR2 SASEGT. The CDR3 is made up of 13 amino acids. The V end lost 6 bases, the J end lost 1 base, and 10 bases lay between the germline ends. CDR3 sequence reads: CASSESTSYEQYF. The CDR3 DNA follows: TGTGCCAGCAGCGAGTCCACGTCCTACGAGCAGTACTTC.

The chain links TRBV7-6 to TRBJ1-2; TRBD1 might be the D (6 bases). This CDR3 has 17 amino acids. CDR1 SGHVS and CDR2 FNYEAQ come from the germline V gene. V was shortened by 4 bases and J by 6 bases, with 24 bases between the two germline ends. The CDR3 sequence: CASSSSPYGQSQHGYTF. The CDR3 DNA reads as TGTGCCAGCAGCTCCTCGCCCTACGGACAGAGCCAGCATGGCTACACCTTC.

This clone has just a few counts. The rearrangement links TRBV9 to TRBJ2-5; 9 nucleotides agree with TRBD1. The CDR3 sequence is 15 residues long. Trimming removed 4 bases from V and 1 base from J; junction bases left unmatched: 5. Germline loops: CDR1 SGDLS, CDR2 YYNGEE. The CDR3 nucleotides read TGTGCCAGCAGCACCGGACAGGGGCCCCAAGAGACCCAGTACTTC. Translated: CASSTGQGPQETQYF.

Remarks on this clone: The junction differs from germline at one of its ends, possibly a read error. V and J are TRBV7-6 and TRBJ2-7; 8 bases fit TRBD1. The CDR3 is 14 residues long. CDR1 is SGHVS, CDR2 FNYEAQ, per germline. CDR3 loop: CSSSPPGQALEQYF. The CDR3 DNA sequence: TGTTCCAGCAGCCCGCCGGGACAGGCGTTGGAGCAGTACTTC.

This clone was picked up a small number of times. V gene TRBV10-1 combines with J gene TRBJ2-1, with 9 bases lining up with TRBD1. The CDR3 covers 14 residues. The germline V gene encodes CDR1 WNHNN and CDR2 SYGVQD (reference sequence). Unmatched junction bases numbered 8, after V lost 6 bases and J lost 8 bases. The CDR3 nucleotides are TGCGCCAGCAGACCCCGGGACAGGGAAGATGAGCAGTTCTTC. It is translated as CASRPRDREDEQFF.